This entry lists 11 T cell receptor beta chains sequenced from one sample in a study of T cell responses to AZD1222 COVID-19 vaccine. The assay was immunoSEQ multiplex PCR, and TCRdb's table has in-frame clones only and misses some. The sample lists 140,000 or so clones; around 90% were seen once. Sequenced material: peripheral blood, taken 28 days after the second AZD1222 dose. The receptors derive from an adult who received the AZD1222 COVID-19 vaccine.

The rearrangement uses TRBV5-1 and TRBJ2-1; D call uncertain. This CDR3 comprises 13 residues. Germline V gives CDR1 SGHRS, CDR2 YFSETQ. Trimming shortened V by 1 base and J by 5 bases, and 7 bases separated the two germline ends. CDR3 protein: CASSLTPHNEQFF. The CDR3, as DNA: TGCGCCAGCAGCTTGACGCCACACAATGAGCAGTTCTTC.

CDR3 loop: CASSIKRRPPVIEQFF. Here the CDR3 DNA reads TGTGCCAGTAGTATCAAAAGGCGACCTCCTGTTATTGAGCAGTTCTTC. The chain links TRBV19 to TRBJ2-1; D uncertain. CDR3 length: 16 residues. The germline CDR1 and CDR2 sequences are LNHDA and SQIVND (reference sequence). Trimming left V 3 bases short and J 9 bases short, with 21 bases between.

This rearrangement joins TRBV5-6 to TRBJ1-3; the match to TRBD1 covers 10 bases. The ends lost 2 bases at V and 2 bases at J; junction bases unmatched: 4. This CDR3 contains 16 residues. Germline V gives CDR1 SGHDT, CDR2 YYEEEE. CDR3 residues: CASSLLDRGAGNTIYF. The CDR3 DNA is TGTGCCAGCAGCTTATTGGACAGGGGGGCTGGAAACACCATATATTTT.

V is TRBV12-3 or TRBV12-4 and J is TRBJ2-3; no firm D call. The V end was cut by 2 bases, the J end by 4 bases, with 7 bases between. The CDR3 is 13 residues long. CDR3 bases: TGTGCCAGCAGTTTAACAAGCCCAGATACGCAGTATTTT. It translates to CASSLTSPDTQYF.

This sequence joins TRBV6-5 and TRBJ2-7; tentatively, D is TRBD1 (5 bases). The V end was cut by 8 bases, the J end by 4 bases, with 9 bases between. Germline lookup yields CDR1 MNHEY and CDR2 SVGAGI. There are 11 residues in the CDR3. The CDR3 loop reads CASQDKYEQYF. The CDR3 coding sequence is TGTGCCAGCCAGGACAAATACGAGCAGTACTTC.

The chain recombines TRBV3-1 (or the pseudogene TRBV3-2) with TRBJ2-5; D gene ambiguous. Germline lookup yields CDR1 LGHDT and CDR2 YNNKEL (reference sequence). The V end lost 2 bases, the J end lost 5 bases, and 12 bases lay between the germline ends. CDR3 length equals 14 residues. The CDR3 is CASSQFILSETQYF. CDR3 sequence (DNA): TGTGCCAGCAGCCAATTCATCCTCAGCGAGACCCAGTACTTC.

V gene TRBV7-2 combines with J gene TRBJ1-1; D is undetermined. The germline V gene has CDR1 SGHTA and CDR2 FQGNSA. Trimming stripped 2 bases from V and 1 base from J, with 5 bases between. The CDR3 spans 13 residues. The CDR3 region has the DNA TGTGCCAGCAGCTTAACGTCGAACACTGAAGCTTTCTTT. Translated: CASSLTSNTEAFF.

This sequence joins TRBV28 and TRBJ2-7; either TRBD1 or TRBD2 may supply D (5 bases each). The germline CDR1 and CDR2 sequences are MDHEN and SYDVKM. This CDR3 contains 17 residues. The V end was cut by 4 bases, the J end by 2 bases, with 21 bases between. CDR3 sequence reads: CASSSPAGDGSTYEQYF. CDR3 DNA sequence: TGTGCCAGCAGTTCACCCGCCGGGGACGGCAGTACCTACGAGCAGTACTTC.

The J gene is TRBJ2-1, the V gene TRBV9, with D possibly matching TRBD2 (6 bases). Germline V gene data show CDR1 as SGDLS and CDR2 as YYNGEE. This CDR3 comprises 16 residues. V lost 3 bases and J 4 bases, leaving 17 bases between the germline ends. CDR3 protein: CASSDIADRSYNEQFF. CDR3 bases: TGTGCCAGCAGCGACATAGCGGATCGGTCATACAATGAGCAGTTCTTC. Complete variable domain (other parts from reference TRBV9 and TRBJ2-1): DSGVTQTPKHLITATGQRVTLRCSPRSGDLSVYWYQQSLDQGLQFLIQYYNGEERAKGNILERFSAQQFPDLHSELNLSSLELGDSALYFCASSDIADRSYNEQFFGPGTRLTVL.

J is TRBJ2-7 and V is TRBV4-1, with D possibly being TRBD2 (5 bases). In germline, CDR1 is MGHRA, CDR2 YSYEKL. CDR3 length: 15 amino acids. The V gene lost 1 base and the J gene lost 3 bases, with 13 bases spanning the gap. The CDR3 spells CASSQGQERVYEQYF. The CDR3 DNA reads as TGCGCCAGCAGCCAAGGTCAGGAGAGGGTCTACGAGCAGTACTTC.

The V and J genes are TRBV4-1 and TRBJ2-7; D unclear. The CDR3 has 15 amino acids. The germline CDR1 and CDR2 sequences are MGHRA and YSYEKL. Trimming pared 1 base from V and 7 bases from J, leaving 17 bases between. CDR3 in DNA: TGCGCCAGCAGCCAAGGGTCGTATGAAGGTGAAGAGCAGTACTTC. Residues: CASSQGSYEGEEQYF.